This TCR beta chain stems from a study of beta chain features in type 1 diabetes. There are 16 residues in the CDR3. Between the trimmed V and J ends, which lost 0 bases and 0 bases, there was a span of 7 bases. CDR1 and CDR2 from the germline V gene are SGHRS and YFSETQ. The single heparinised draw taken from each donor contained around 100 mL of blood on average. Investigators reverse transcribed all isolated RNA, so they sequenced expressed TCRB transcripts. Assay: immunoSEQ multiplex PCR; the TCRdb copy retains only in-frame clones and omits some. The sample lists 310,000 or so clones; roughly 8% were seen once.

The TCR sequence derives from a woman aged 18-29 years in good health. This chain joins TRBV5-1 and TRBJ2-6, with a possible D match to TRBD2 (6 bases). The sample taken for sequencing was central memory CD4+ T cells from blood. The CDR3 is CASSLDGSSGANVLTF. CDR3 coding DNA: TGCGCCAGCAGCTTGGACGGGAGCTCTGGGGCCAACGTCCTGACTTTC. Full variable domain (rest looked up from reference TRBV5-1 and TRBJ2-6): KAGVTQTPRYLIKTRGQQVTLSCSPISGHRSVSWYQQTPGQGLQFLFEYFSETQRNKGNFPGRFSGRQFSNSRSEMNVSTLELGDSALYLCASSLDGSSGANVLTFGAGSRLTVL.